This TCR beta chain derives from a study of cytomegalovirus exposure and HLA in healthy donors. Study at large: Unique TCRs numbering some 80 million, obtained from HLA-typed donors, made up an early data release.

Germline assignment: CDR1 SGHRS and CDR2 YFSETQ. V shed 4 bases and J 7 bases; nucleotides not matched to a gene: 10. The CDR3 is 15 residues long. PCR involved 60 Vbeta and 13 Jbeta primers. Libraries were prepared by immunoSEQ multiplex PCR; TCRdb keeps only in-frame clonotypes and omits some of them. Of 150,000 to 200,000 clones detected, more than 60% appear once; the ten largest clones hold about 1.5%. This chain connects TRBV5-1 to TRBJ2-4; 8 nucleotides align to TRBD1. The sequenced sample was PBMCs. The sequence was collected from a man in his late teens or twenties in good health and CMV-seronegative. CDR3 sequence (DNA): TGCGCCAGCAGCGGCTCAGGGGGCGCGTTGAACATTCAGTACTTC. Amino acid sequence: CASSGSGGALNIQYF.